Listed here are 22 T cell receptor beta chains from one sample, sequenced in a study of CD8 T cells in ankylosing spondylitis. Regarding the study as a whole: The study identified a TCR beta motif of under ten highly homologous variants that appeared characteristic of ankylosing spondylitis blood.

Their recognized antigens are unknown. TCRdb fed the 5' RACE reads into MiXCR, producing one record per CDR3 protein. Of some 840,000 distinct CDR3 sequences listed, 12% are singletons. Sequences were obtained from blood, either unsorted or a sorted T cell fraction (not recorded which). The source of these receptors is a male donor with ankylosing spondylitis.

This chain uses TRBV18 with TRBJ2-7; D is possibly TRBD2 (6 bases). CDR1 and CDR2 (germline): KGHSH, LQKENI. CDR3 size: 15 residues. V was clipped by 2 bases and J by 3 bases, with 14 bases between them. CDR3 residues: CASSPTYGGDYEQYF. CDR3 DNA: TGTGCCAGCTCACCAACGTACGGGGGTGACTACGAGCAGTACTTC. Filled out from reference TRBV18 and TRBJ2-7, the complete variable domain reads NAGVMQNPRHLVRRRGQEARLRCSPMKGHSHVYWYRQLPEEGLKFMVYLQKENIIDESGMPKERFSAEFPKEGPSILRIQQVVRGDSAAYFCASSPTYGGDYEQYFGPGTRLTVT.

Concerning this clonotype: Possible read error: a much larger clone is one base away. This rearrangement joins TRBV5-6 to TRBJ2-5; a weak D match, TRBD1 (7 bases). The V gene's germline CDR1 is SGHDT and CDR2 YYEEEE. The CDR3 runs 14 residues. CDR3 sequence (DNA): TGTGCCATCAGCCGCGGGACAGTCCAAGAGACCCAGTACTTC. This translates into CAISRGTVQETQYF.

CDR3: CASSLAGRGGGDTQYF. DNA for the CDR3: TGTGCCAGCAGCTTAGCGGGGCGGGGAGGAGGAGATACGCAGTATTTT. The chain joins TRBV7-9 to TRBJ2-3, with a tentative D call TRBD2 (6 bases). V lost 0 bases, J lost 5 bases, and 15 bases lay in between. The CDR3 runs to 16 residues. Germline V gene sequence: CDR1 SEHNR, CDR2 FQNEAQ (reference sequence).

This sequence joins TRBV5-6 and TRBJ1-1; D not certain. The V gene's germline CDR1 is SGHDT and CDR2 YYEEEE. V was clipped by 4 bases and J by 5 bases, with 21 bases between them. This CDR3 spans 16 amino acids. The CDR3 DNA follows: TGTGCCAGCAGCCCCGACGGATTCCCACGGATGACTGAAGCTTTCTTT. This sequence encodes CASSPDGFPRMTEAFF. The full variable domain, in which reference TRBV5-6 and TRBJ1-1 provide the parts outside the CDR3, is DAGVTQSPTHLIKTRGQQVTLRCSPKSGHDTVSWYQQALGQGPQFIFQYYEEEERQRGNFPDRFSGHQFPNYSSELNVNALLLGDSALYLCASSPDGFPRMTEAFFGQGTRLTVV.

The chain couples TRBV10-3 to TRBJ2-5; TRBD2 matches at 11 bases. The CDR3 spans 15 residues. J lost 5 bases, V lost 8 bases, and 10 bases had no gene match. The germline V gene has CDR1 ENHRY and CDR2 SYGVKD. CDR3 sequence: CAIASTSGKEETQYF. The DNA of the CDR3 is TGTGCCATCGCTTCGACTAGCGGGAAGGAGGAGACCCAGTACTTC.

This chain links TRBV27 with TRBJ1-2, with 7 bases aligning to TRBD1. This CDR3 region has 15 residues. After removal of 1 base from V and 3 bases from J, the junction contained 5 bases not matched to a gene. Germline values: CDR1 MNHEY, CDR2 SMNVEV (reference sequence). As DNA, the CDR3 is TGTGCCAGCAGTTTATTTGGACAGGCCCACTATGGCTACACCTTC. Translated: CASSLFGQAHYGYTF.

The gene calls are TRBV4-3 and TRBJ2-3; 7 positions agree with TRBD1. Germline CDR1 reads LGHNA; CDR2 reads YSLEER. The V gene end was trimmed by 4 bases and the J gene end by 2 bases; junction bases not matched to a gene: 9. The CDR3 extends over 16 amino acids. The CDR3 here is CASSPRDSSLTDTQYF. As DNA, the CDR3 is TGCGCCAGCAGCCCTCGGGACAGCTCTCTCACAGATACGCAGTATTTT.

CDR3 amino acids: CASSQDRGGTYEQYF. The CDR3 nucleotides are TGTGCCAGCAGCCAAGACCGGGGGGGTACCTACGAGCAGTACTTC. The rearrangement links TRBV4-2 to TRBJ2-7; TRBD2 matches at 8 bases. The CDR3 length is 15 residues. The germline V gene has CDR1 LGHNA and CDR2 YNFKEQ. V trimming: 0 bases; J trimming: 2 bases; junction bases outside the gene matches: 3.

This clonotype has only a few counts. The CDR3 DNA reads as TGTGCCAGCAGCGTAGACGGACAGGGGAACACCGGGGAGCTGTTTTTT. Translating it yields CASSVDGQGNTGELFF. The rearrangement joins TRBV9 to TRBJ2-2; 8 nucleotides match TRBD1. Losses at the gene ends were 0 bases for V and 1 base for J; bases not matched to a gene: 2. The CDR3 has 16 residues. Germline values: CDR1 SGDLS, CDR2 YYNGEE.

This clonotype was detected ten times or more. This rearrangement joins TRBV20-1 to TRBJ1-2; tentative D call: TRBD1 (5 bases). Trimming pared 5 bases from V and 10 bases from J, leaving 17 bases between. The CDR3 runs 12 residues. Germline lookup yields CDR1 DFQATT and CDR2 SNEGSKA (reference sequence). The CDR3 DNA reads TGCAGTGCTCACTGGGGGGTCGGTGACTACACCTTC. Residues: CSAHWGVGDYTF.

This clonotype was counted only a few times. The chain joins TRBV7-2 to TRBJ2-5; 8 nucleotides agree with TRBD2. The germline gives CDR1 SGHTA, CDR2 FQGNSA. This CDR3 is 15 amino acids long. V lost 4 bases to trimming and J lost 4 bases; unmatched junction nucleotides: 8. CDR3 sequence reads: CASSSPGGVGETQYF. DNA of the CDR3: TGTGCCAGCAGCTCACCGGGGGGGGTGGGAGAGACCCAGTACTTC.

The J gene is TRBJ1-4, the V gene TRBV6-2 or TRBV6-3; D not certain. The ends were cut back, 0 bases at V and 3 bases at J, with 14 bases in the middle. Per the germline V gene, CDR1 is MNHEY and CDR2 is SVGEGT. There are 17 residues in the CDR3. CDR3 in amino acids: CASSYSTLRESNEKLFF. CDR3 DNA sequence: TGTGCCAGCAGTTACTCGACTTTACGGGAATCTAATGAAAAACTGTTTTTT.

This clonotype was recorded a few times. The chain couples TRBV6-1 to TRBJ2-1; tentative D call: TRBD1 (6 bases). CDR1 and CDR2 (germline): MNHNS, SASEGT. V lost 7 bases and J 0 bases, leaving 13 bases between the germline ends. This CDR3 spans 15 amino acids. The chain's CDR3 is CASTDRPYSYNEQFF. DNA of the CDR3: TGTGCCAGCACCGACAGGCCATACTCCTACAATGAGCAGTTCTTC.

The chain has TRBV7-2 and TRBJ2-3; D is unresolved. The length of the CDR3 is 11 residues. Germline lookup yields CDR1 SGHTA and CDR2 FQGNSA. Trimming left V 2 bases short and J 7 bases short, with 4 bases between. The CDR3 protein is CASSLLYTQYF. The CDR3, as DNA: TGTGCCAGCAGCTTATTGTATACGCAGTATTTT.

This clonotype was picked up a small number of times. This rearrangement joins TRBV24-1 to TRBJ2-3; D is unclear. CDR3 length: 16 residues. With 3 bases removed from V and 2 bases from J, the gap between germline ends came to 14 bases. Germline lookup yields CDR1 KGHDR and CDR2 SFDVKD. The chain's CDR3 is CATSDGTVGYTDTQYF. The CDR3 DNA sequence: TGTGCCACCAGTGATGGAACAGTGGGATACACAGATACGCAGTATTTT.

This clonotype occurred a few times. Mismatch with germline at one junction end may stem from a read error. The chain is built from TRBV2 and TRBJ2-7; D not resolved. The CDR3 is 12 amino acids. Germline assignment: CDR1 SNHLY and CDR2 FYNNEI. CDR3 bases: TGTGCCACCAGTGGTGTCCCCTACGAGCAGTACTTC. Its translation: CATSGVPYEQYF.

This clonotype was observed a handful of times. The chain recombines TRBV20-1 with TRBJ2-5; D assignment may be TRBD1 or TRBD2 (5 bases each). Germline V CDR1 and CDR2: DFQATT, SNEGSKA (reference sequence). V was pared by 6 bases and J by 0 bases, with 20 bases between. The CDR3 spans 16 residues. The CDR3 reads CSARGRRQSNQETQYF. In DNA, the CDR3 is TGCAGTGCCCGGGGACGGAGGCAGAGTAACCAAGAGACCCAGTACTTC.

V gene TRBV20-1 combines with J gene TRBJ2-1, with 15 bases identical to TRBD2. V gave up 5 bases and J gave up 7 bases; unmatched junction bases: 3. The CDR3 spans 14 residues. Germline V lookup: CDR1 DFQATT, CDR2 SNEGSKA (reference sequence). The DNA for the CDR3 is TGCAGTGCTGTAGGACTAGCGGGGGGGAATGAGCAGTTCTTC. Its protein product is CSAVGLAGGNEQFF.

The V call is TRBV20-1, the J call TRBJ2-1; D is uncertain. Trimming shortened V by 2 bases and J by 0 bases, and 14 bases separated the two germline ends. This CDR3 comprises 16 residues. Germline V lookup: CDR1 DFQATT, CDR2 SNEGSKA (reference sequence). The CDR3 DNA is TGCAGTGCTAGATCCGTCCTGGGAAGCTCCTACAATGAGCAGTTCTTC. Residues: CSARSVLGSSYNEQFF.

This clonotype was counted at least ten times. CDR3 bases: TGCGCCAGCAGCTCTACGCCAGGTCGGCTACTAGGTAGCACAGATACGCAGTATTTT. It specifies CASSSTPGRLLGSTDTQYF. The chain uses TRBV5-1 and TRBJ2-3; D might be TRBD2 (5 bases). Germline CDR1 is SGHRS and CDR2 is YFSETQ. Trimming stripped 3 bases from V and 0 bases from J, with 23 bases between. The CDR3 loop spans 19 amino acids.

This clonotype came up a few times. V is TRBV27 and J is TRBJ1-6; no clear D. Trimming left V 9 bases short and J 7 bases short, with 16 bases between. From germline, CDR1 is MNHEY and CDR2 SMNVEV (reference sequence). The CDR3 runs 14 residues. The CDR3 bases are TGTGCCAGTGGGGAGAACAGCTGGAATTCACCCCTCCACTTT. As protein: CASGENSWNSPLHF.

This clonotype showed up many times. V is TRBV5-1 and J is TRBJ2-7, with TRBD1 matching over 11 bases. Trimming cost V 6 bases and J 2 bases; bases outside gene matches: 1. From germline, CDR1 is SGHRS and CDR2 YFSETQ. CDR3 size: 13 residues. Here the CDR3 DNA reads TGCGCCAGCAAGGGACAGGGGGCCTACGAGCAGTACTTC. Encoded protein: CASKGQGAYEQYF.